Included here is one T cell receptor beta chain sequence, with context. Its antigen is currently unknown. The V end lost 6 bases, the J end lost 2 bases, and 10 bases lay between the germline ends. CDR3 size: 13 residues. Germline lookup yields CDR1 ENHRY and CDR2 SYGVKD. The data belong to a study of blood T cells in healthy people across ages. Regarding the study as a whole: Nothing was known about donor CMV status, and this possibly confounded expanded clonotype changes.

Next came a second PCR, run for about 6 to 11 cycles, which used a sample-barcoded 5' primer along with a J-beta primer mix. TCRdb re-analysed the 5' RACE reads in MiXCR, keeping a single row per CDR3 protein. The table lists around 850,000 distinct CDR3 sequences, roughly 34% of them singletons. Sequencing was carried out using blood. The chain couples TRBV10-3 to TRBJ2-5; D is tentatively TRBD1 or TRBD2 (5 bases each). This sequence was found in a man aged 18 to 29 in good health. In DNA, the CDR3 is TGTGCCATCAGCTTAGAGGGGCAAGAGACCCAGTACTTC. Translating it yields CAISLEGQETQYF.